These 4 T cell receptor beta chains were sequenced from one sample in a study of cytomegalovirus exposure and HLA in healthy donors (dated by TCRdb to 2017 to 2019). Libraries were prepared through the immunoSEQ multiplex PCR assay. A mixture of 60 forward primers for TCR Vbeta segments and 13 reverse primers for TCR Jbeta segments was used in the multiplex PCR. Sourced from immuneACCESS, this table was stored by TCRdb with only in-frame sequences that have V and J called. A share of the clones is absent; for the studies checked, an unresolved V gene accounts for under half, and the remainder has no known explanation. This sample is represented by under 200,000 clones; more than 70% of them were singletons. Approximately 1.4% of the sample comes from the top ten. The source material was PBMCs. Source of these receptors: a man aged 60 to 75 in good health and CMV-seronegative.

Details on this clone: The same CDR3 can be traced to other DNA sequences in this sample. The V gene is TRBV5-1, the J gene TRBJ1-5, with 8 nucleotides matching TRBD1. Germline assignment: CDR1 SGHRS and CDR2 YFSETQ. This CDR3 spans 13 amino acids. The ends lost 2 bases at V and 5 bases at J; junction bases unmatched: 0. CDR3: CASSLQGDQPQHF. CDR3 DNA sequence: TGCGCCAGCAGCTTACAGGGGGATCAGCCCCAGCATTTT.

The genes are TRBV13 and TRBJ1-4; the D is unclear. From germline, CDR1 is PRHDT and CDR2 FYEKMQ (reference sequence). Trimming stripped 0 bases from V and 8 bases from J, with 13 bases between. This CDR3 is built from 15 residues. Here the CDR3 reads CASSLGRGRFEKLFF. For the CDR3, the DNA is TGTGCCAGCAGCTTAGGCCGGGGTCGGTTCGAAAAACTGTTTTTT.

This chain joins TRBV10-1 and TRBJ1-1; 7 bases map to TRBD1. Per germline, CDR1 WNHNN and CDR2 SYGVQD (reference sequence). The ends lost 8 bases at V and 3 bases at J; junction bases unmatched: 12. The CDR3 has 15 residues. The CDR3 DNA reads as TGCGCCAGCTCTAGTGGAACAGGGGCGGACACTGAAGCTTTCTTT. Protein sequence: CASSSGTGADTEAFF.

The rearrangement joins TRBV5-1 to TRBJ2-5, with TRBD1 as a possible D gene (8 bases). The germline CDR1 and CDR2 sequences are SGHRS and YFSETQ. V shed 3 bases and J shed 5 bases, with 17 bases lying between them. CDR3 size: 15 residues. The DNA for the CDR3 is TGCGCCAGCAGCTCACAGGGGGGGCCGAAGGAGACCCAGTACTTC. This gives the protein CASSSQGGPKETQYF.